These 29 T cell receptor beta chains share one sample of origin, sequenced in a study of T cell responses to AZD1222 COVID-19 vaccine. Some clones are missing from TCRdb's copy, which holds only in-frame ones; the method was immunoSEQ multiplex PCR. The table lists about 66,000 clones, about 90% of them singletons. The sequencing used peripheral blood, collected on day 0 of AZD1222 vaccination. These receptors were obtained from an adult in good health.

The rearrangement joins TRBV7-9 to TRBJ2-5, with D perhaps TRBD1 (5 bases). CDR1 and CDR2 from the germline V gene are SEHNR and FQNEAQ (reference sequence). The V gene lost 4 bases and the J gene lost 2 bases, with 14 bases spanning the gap. The CDR3 spans 15 residues. CDR3 coding DNA: TGTGCCAGCAGCTACGCTTTAGGGGAACAAGAGACCCAGTACTTC. This gives the protein CASSYALGEQETQYF.

This chain connects TRBV4-1 to TRBJ2-7; TRBD1 might be the D (5 bases). This CDR3 has 15 residues. The germline V and J ends were trimmed by 1 base and 0 bases, with 10 bases remaining between them. The germline CDR1 and CDR2 sequences are MGHRA and YSYEKL. The CDR3 region has the DNA TGCGCCAGCAGCCAAGGGAAGGGGCCCTCCTACGAGCAGTACTTC. Amino acid sequence: CASSQGKGPSYEQYF.

J is TRBJ2-7 and V is TRBV12-5, with D perhaps matching TRBD1 (6 bases). Germline assignment: CDR1 LGHNT and CDR2 FRNRAP. The CDR3 totals 14 residues. Trimming left V 7 bases short and J 2 bases short, with 15 bases between. DNA for the CDR3: TGTGCTAGTGCCCAGTTCAGGGGCACCTACGAGCAGTACTTC. Residues: CASAQFRGTYEQYF.

This clone was seen once. As DNA, the CDR3 is TGTGCCAGCAGCTTGGAGGGGTCCTACGAGCAGTACTTC. Its protein is CASSLEGSYEQYF. The chain has TRBV5-6 and TRBJ2-7; possible D gene TRBD1, 5 bases. Trimming took 0 bases from V and 1 from J, leaving 5 bases between them. The CDR3 runs to 13 residues. Germline V gene data show CDR1 as SGHDT and CDR2 as YYEEEE. Together with reference TRBV5-6 and TRBJ2-7, the CDR3 gives the full variable domain: DAGVTQSPTHLIKTRGQQVTLRCSPKSGHDTVSWYQQALGQGPQFIFQYYEEEERQRGNFPDRFSGHQFPNYSSELNVNALLLGDSALYLCASSLEGSYEQYFGPGTRLTVT.

The chain couples TRBV30 to TRBJ2-3; 11 bases fit TRBD2. The germline V gene encodes CDR1 GTSNPN and CDR2 SVGIG (reference sequence). J lost 5 bases, V lost 7 bases, and 8 bases had no gene match. The CDR3 is made up of 14 amino acids. The CDR3 nucleotides are TGTGCCTCGAATAGCGGGAGGGCCGGAGATACGCAGTATTTT. Its protein is CASNSGRAGDTQYF.

V and J are TRBV12-5 and TRBJ2-5, with D perhaps given as TRBD1 or TRBD2 (6 bases each). Deletions cut 3 bases from V and 5 bases from J, with 13 bases between. CDR3 length: 14 amino acids. Germline V gene lookup returns CDR1 LGHNT and CDR2 FRNRAP. The CDR3 reads CASGFGGRSETQYF. CDR3 coding DNA: TGTGCTAGTGGTTTTGGGGGGCGGTCGGAGACCCAGTACTTC.

V usage is TRBV7-9 and J usage is TRBJ2-1; 7 bases align to TRBD1. The CDR3 covers 16 residues. With V trimmed by 3 bases and J by 1 base, 6 bases remained unmatched. Germline V CDR1 and CDR2: SEHNR, FQNEAQ (reference sequence). This chain's CDR3 is CASSLRDSRSYNEQFF. For the CDR3, the DNA is TGTGCCAGCAGCTTGAGGGACAGTCGGTCCTACAATGAGCAGTTCTTC.

The chain is built from TRBV30 and TRBJ2-2; unclear D gene. The CDR3 length is 13 residues. The germline V and J ends were trimmed by 0 bases and 6 bases, with 8 bases remaining between them. CDR1 GTSNPN and CDR2 SVGIG come from the germline V gene (reference sequence). This CDR3 is CAWSVGYAGELFF. The CDR3 DNA follows: TGTGCCTGGAGTGTAGGATATGCCGGGGAGCTGTTTTTT.

A word on this clone: The sample has other DNA sequences that encode this CDR3 too. This chain joins TRBV27 and TRBJ2-2; 11 bases map to TRBD1. The CDR3 has 16 amino acids. Germline V CDR1 and CDR2: MNHEY, SMNVEV (reference sequence). With 3 bases clipped from V and 2 bases from J, the junction kept 2 bases outside the gene matches. CDR3 nucleotide sequence: TGTGCCAGCAGTTTTTGGACAGGGGGCAACACCGGGGAGCTGTTTTTT. Translated, it gives CASSFWTGGNTGELFF.

V usage is TRBV2 and J usage is TRBJ2-2; D remains ambiguous. CDR3 length: 15 residues. Looked up from germline, CDR1 is SNHLY and CDR2 is FYNNEI. V gave up 3 bases and J gave up 3 bases, with 11 bases separating them. This CDR3 is CASSESRLHTGELFF. The CDR3 DNA is TGTGCCAGCAGTGAGAGCCGGCTCCACACCGGGGAGCTGTTTTTT. The variable domain in full, completed from reference TRBV2 and TRBJ2-2, reads EPEVTQTPSHQVTQMGQEVILRCVPISNHLYFYWYRQILGQKVEFLVSFYNNEISEKSEIFDDQFSVERPDGSNFTLKIRSTKLEDSAMYFCASSESRLHTGELFFGEGSRLTVL.

This chain links TRBV9 with TRBJ2-7; TRBD2 matches at 7 bases. CDR1 and CDR2 (germline): SGDLS, YYNGEE. This CDR3 spans 15 amino acids. The ends lost 5 bases at V and 3 bases at J; junction bases unmatched: 11. The CDR3 DNA reads TGTGCCAGCAGTGAAGCCCCGGGACTATTCTACGAGCAGTACTTC. It codes for CASSEAPGLFYEQYF.

The chain couples TRBV14 to TRBJ2-7; D is unresolved. Germline CDR1 is SGHDN and CDR2 is FVKESK. V shed 1 base and J shed 7 bases, with 14 bases lying between them. The CDR3 has 14 residues. This CDR3 is CASSQALGRQEQYF. CDR3 DNA: TGTGCCAGCAGCCAAGCTCTAGGACGCCAGGAGCAGTACTTC. Together with reference TRBV14 and TRBJ2-7, the CDR3 gives the full variable domain: EAGVTQFPSHSVIEKGQTVTLRCDPISGHDNLYWYRRVMGKEIKFLLHFVKESKQDESGMPNNRFLAERTGGTYSTLKVQPAELEDSGVYFCASSQALGRQEQYFGPGTRLTVT.

This clone was found once. V and J are TRBV19 and TRBJ1-5; TRBD1 aligns across 7 bases. CDR3 length equals 12 residues. Germline CDR1 reads LNHDA; CDR2 reads SQIVND (reference sequence). After removal of 4 bases from V and 14 bases from J, the junction contained 8 bases not matched to a gene. The CDR3 loop reads CASSTGGHSEHF. The CDR3 region has the DNA TGTGCCAGTAGTACAGGGGGGCACAGTGAGCATTTT.

In DNA form, the CDR3 reads TGTGCCACCAAAGAAGGGAGGGGCTACACCTTC. Its translation is CATKEGRGYTF. The chain couples TRBV11-2 to TRBJ1-2; no firm D call. Trimming removed 10 bases at V and 8 bases at J, with 14 bases between. This CDR3 region has 11 residues. Germline loops: CDR1 SGHAT, CDR2 FQNNGV.

The V call is TRBV2, the J call TRBJ1-4; D uncertain. Deletions cut 8 bases from V and 4 bases from J, with 8 bases between. The germline CDR1 and CDR2 sequences are SNHLY and FYNNEI. The CDR3 has 12 residues. The CDR3 DNA is TGTGCCAGCTTCGGACTTAATGAAAAACTGTTTTTT. Translating it yields CASFGLNEKLFF.

This rearrangement joins TRBV25-1 to TRBJ2-1; the match to TRBD2 covers 9 bases. This CDR3 is 15 amino acids long. Germline V CDR1 and CDR2: MGHDK, SYGVNS. After removal of 7 bases from V and 2 bases from J, the junction contained 6 bases not matched to a gene. CDR3 coding DNA: TGTGCCAGCACCGTAGCGGGAGATCCCTACAATGAGCAGTTCTTC. Translation: CASTVAGDPYNEQFF.

V and J are TRBV4-1 and TRBJ1-3, with a tentative D call TRBD1 (6 bases). Trimming removed 4 bases at V and 7 bases at J, with 11 bases between. There are 13 residues in the CDR3. CDR1 and CDR2 (germline): MGHRA, YSYEKL. This CDR3 reads CASSLLRGNTIYF. The CDR3 DNA reads TGCGCCAGCAGCCTCCTTAGGGGGAACACCATATATTTT.

The V and J genes are TRBV12-3 or TRBV12-4 and TRBJ1-2; D perhaps matches TRBD1 (6 bases). The CDR3 consists of 13 residues. V was clipped by 3 bases and J by 5 bases, with 10 bases between them. CDR3 nucleotides: TGTGCCAGCAGTTTGGGGGCGGTTTATGGCTACACCTTC. It specifies CASSLGAVYGYTF.

The CDR3, as DNA: TGCGCCAGCAGCTTGACAGGTTTCCATGAGCAGTTCTTC. The encoded protein is CASSLTGFHEQFF. The chain carries TRBV5-1 and TRBJ2-1; TRBD1 is a possible D gene (5 bases). Trimming removed 1 base at V and 8 bases at J, with 10 bases between. The length of the CDR3 is 13 residues. The germline V gene has CDR1 SGHRS and CDR2 YFSETQ.

The rearrangement uses TRBV19 and TRBJ1-1; D possibly corresponds to TRBD1 (5 bases). CDR3 length: 12 amino acids. V was trimmed by 6 bases and J by 11 bases, leaving 16 bases between them. Germline loops: CDR1 LNHDA, CDR2 SQIVND (reference sequence). In DNA form, the CDR3 reads TGTGCCAGTAGCACCGGGACTCCTTGGGCTTTCTTT. Translated, it gives CASSTGTPWAFF.

The chain joins TRBV4-2 to TRBJ2-5; 10 nucleotides agree with TRBD2. The CDR3 has 14 amino acids. Germline V gives CDR1 LGHNA, CDR2 YNFKEQ. Trimming at V came to 8 bases and at J to 4 bases, leaving 7 bases not matched to a gene. CDR3 region: CASAQREGRETQYF. The DNA of the CDR3 is TGTGCCAGCGCCCAGCGGGAGGGGCGAGAGACCCAGTACTTC.

V and J are TRBV4-3 and TRBJ2-3; 11 bases fit TRBD2. V lost 0 bases to trimming and J lost 0 bases; unmatched junction nucleotides: 8. Germline CDR1 and CDR2: LGHNA and YSLEER. CDR3 length: 19 residues. CDR3 protein: CASSQDAASGGTSTDTQYF. The CDR3 DNA reads as TGCGCCAGCAGCCAAGATGCGGCTAGCGGGGGGACTAGCACAGATACGCAGTATTTT.

This chain links TRBV15 with TRBJ2-6; D unclear. The CDR3 consists of 15 residues. Trimming cost V 0 bases and J 3 bases, with 6 bases left between them. The V gene's germline CDR1 is LNHNV and CDR2 YYDKDF (reference sequence). The CDR3 is CATSREGSGANVLTF. The CDR3 nucleotides read TGTGCCACCAGCAGAGAGGGTAGTGGGGCCAACGTCCTGACTTTC.

This sequence joins TRBV11-3 and TRBJ2-1; D may be TRBD1 (6 bases). V gave up 5 bases and J gave up 6 bases, with 20 bases separating them. The length of the CDR3 is 16 residues. CDR1 is SGHNT, CDR2 YENEEA, per germline. CDR3 DNA sequence: TGTGCCAGCAGCCGTGGGGGCCATTTTGCTTCCAATGAGCAGTTCTTC. This codes for CASSRGGHFASNEQFF. Complete variable domain (other parts from reference TRBV11-3 and TRBJ2-1): EAGVVQSPRYKIIEKKQPVAFWCNPISGHNTLYWYLQNLGQGPELLIRYENEEAVDDSQLPKDRFSAERLKGVDSTLKIQPAELGDSAVYLCASSRGGHFASNEQFFGPGTRLTVL.

The rearrangement joins TRBV13 to TRBJ1-1, with TRBD1 as a possible D gene (5 bases). Deletions cut 5 bases from V and 3 bases from J, with 10 bases between. The germline gives CDR1 PRHDT, CDR2 FYEKMQ (reference sequence). CDR3 length: 13 residues. CDR3 bases: TGTGCCAGCAGCGGGCGGGGGGACACTGAAGCTTTCTTT. It yields the protein CASSGRGDTEAFF.

This chain connects TRBV7-9 to TRBJ1-1, with D possibly being TRBD1 (5 bases). Looked up from germline, CDR1 is SEHNR and CDR2 is FQNEAQ (reference sequence). V dropped 5 bases and J dropped 5 bases, with 18 bases sitting between them. CDR3 length equals 15 residues. The CDR3 DNA is TGTGCCAGCAGCCCTTGGCCAGGGACGTCGACTGAAGCTTTCTTT. Translated, it gives CASSPWPGTSTEAFF.

The chain has TRBV19 and TRBJ1-6; D gene unclear. Per the germline V gene, CDR1 is LNHDA and CDR2 is SQIVND (reference sequence). This CDR3 region has 16 residues. V gave up 3 bases and J gave up 0 bases, with 9 bases separating them. This CDR3 is CASSIPRSSYNSPLHF. CDR3 in DNA: TGTGCCAGTAGTATCCCCAGGAGCTCCTATAATTCACCCCTCCACTTT. Full variable domain (remainder filled in from reference TRBV19 and TRBJ1-6): DGGITQSPKYLFRKEGQNVTLSCEQNLNHDAMYWYRQDPGQGLRLIYYSQIVNDFQKGDIAEGYSVSREKKESFPLTVTSAQKNPTAFYLCASSIPRSSYNSPLHFGNGTRLTVT.

This chain uses TRBV7-8 with TRBJ1-1, with a weak D call TRBD1 (5 bases). From germline, CDR1 is SGHVS and CDR2 FQNEAQ. This CDR3 has 14 amino acids. Trimming took 1 base from V and 1 from J, leaving 7 bases between them. DNA for the CDR3: TGTGCCAGCAGCTTAGGGGGCAGGAACACTGAAGCTTTCTTT. Its protein is CASSLGGRNTEAFF.

The chain joins TRBV7-9 to TRBJ1-5; D is unclear. Germline loops: CDR1 SEHNR, CDR2 FQNEAQ (reference sequence). The CDR3 has 15 amino acids. V lost 4 bases to trimming and J lost 4 bases, with 14 bases between them. In DNA form, the CDR3 reads TGTGCCAGCAGCTCTACAGTTGACCTGAATCAGCCCCAGCATTTT. Amino acids: CASSSTVDLNQPQHF.